The 13 T cell receptor beta chains below were found in one sample sequenced in a study of radiation and T cells in renal cell carcinoma. Using immunoSEQ multiplex PCR, the repertoire was profiled, and TCRdb retains in-frame clones only, with some absent. The sample has some 100,000 clones; approximately 83% are singletons. As for time point: baseline pretreatment blood. As for treatment: 15 Gy SBRT to primary tumor, nephrectomy 4 weeks later. This specimen consisted of blood, obtained from a patient whose treatment included radiotherapy and nephrectomy. The receptors stem from a man aged 60 to 75 with renal cell carcinoma.

This clone has at least ten counts. This CDR3 is also generated by other DNA sequences in the sample. The V call is TRBV25-1, the J call TRBJ2-3; 9 bases match TRBD2. V was pared by 4 bases and J by 6 bases, with 11 bases of the junction left unmatched. Germline-derived CDR1 and CDR2 are MGHDK and SYGVNS. This CDR3 is built from 16 residues. In DNA, the CDR3 is TGTGCCAGCAGTGCAGGGAGCGGGAGGTACGACGATACGCAGTATTTT. The encoded protein is CASSAGSGRYDDTQYF.

The chain recombines TRBV18 with TRBJ2-7, with 7 nucleotides matching TRBD1. This CDR3 contains 15 residues. Germline CDR1 is KGHSH and CDR2 is LQKENI. V lost 1 base and J lost 3; bases outside the gene matches: 6. The CDR3 bases are TGTGCCAGCTCACCACGAACAGGGGCCTTCTACGAGCAGTACTTC. This codes for CASSPRTGAFYEQYF.

Judged by abundance, this clone is medium-sized. The J gene is TRBJ1-5, the V gene TRBV6-5; possibly TRBD1 for D (6 bases). V dropped 0 bases and J dropped 4 bases, with 10 bases sitting between them. Germline-derived CDR1 and CDR2 are MNHEY and SVGAGI. The CDR3 is made up of 15 amino acids. As DNA, the CDR3 is TGTGCCAGCAGTTACTCCCGGGGGCAAAATCAGCCCCAGCATTTT. Amino acids: CASSYSRGQNQPQHF.

The chain combines TRBV29-1 with TRBJ1-2; D uncertain. CDR3 length equals 13 residues. Trimming removed 2 bases at V and 8 bases at J, with 15 bases between. Germline assignment: CDR1 SQVTM and CDR2 ANQGSEA. Written as DNA, the CDR3 is TGCAGCGTTGAATTAATCGGGCCTCGAGGCTACACCTTC. The encoded protein is CSVELIGPRGYTF. The variable domain in full, completed from reference TRBV29-1 and TRBJ1-2, reads SAVISQKPSRDICQRGTSLTIQCQVDSQVTMMFWYRQQPGQSLTLIATANQGSEATYESGFVIDKFPISRPNLTFSTLTVSNMSPEDSSIYLCSVELIGPRGYTFGSGTRLTVV.

This rearrangement joins TRBV6-1 to TRBJ2-3; TRBD2 might be the D (5 bases). This CDR3 comprises 15 residues. The germline V and J ends were trimmed by 3 bases and 2 bases, with 12 bases remaining between them. CDR1 is MNHNS and CDR2 is SASEGT in the germline V gene. CDR3: CASSEGDTYTDTQYF. In nucleotides, the CDR3 is TGTGCCAGCAGTGAGGGAGACACATACACAGATACGCAGTATTTT.

This clone was found once. J is TRBJ2-3 and V is TRBV14; 8 positions match TRBD1. V gave up 4 bases and J gave up 4 bases; unmatched junction bases: 10. Germline V gene sequence: CDR1 SGHDN, CDR2 FVKESK. The CDR3 contains 16 residues. The CDR3, as DNA: TGTGCCAGCAGCCCTCTAGGACAGGGAAGATCAGATACGCAGTATTTT. Translating it yields CASSPLGQGRSDTQYF.

The chain carries TRBV2 and TRBJ1-1; the D gene is possibly TRBD1 (5 bases). Germline V gene lookup returns CDR1 SNHLY and CDR2 FYNNEI. The CDR3 is made up of 15 amino acids. Deletions cut 5 bases from V and 5 bases from J, with 18 bases between. CDR3 protein: CASSLSRAPGTEAFF. CDR3 nucleotides: TGTGCCAGCAGTCTAAGCAGGGCCCCAGGGACTGAAGCTTTCTTT.

The V gene is TRBV9, the J gene TRBJ2-3; D not certain. CDR1 and CDR2 from the germline V gene are SGDLS and YYNGEE. V gave up 2 bases and J gave up 2 bases, with 6 bases separating them. The length of the CDR3 is 13 residues. This CDR3 reads CASSVLTTDTQYF. CDR3 sequence (DNA): TGTGCCAGCAGCGTCCTAACCACAGATACGCAGTATTTT. The entire variable domain, with the rest obtained from reference TRBV9 and TRBJ2-3, is as follows: DSGVTQTPKHLITATGQRVTLRCSPRSGDLSVYWYQQSLDQGLQFLIQYYNGEERAKGNILERFSAQQFPDLHSELNLSSLELGDSALYFCASSVLTTDTQYFGPGTRLTVL.

J is TRBJ2-3 and V is TRBV7-2, with D possibly TRBD2 on 7 matching bases. V lost 5 bases to trimming and J lost 1 base, with 10 bases between them. This CDR3 spans 14 amino acids. Germline CDR1 SGHTA, CDR2 FQGNSA. The CDR3 is CASSRGGRTDTQYF. Here the CDR3 DNA reads TGTGCCAGCAGCCGCGGGGGCCGCACAGATACGCAGTATTTT.

The CDR3 loop is CASSALAGGLSGANVLTF. The CDR3 DNA follows: TGTGCCAGTAGTGCCTTAGCGGGAGGGCTATCTGGGGCCAACGTCCTGACTTTC. The chain links TRBV19 to TRBJ2-6, with 11 bases identical to TRBD2. V gave up 5 bases and J gave up 1 base; unmatched junction bases: 7. The length of the CDR3 is 18 residues. Germline lookup yields CDR1 LNHDA and CDR2 SQIVND (reference sequence).

This rearrangement joins TRBV10-3 to TRBJ1-3; D is uncertain. The CDR3 loop spans 15 amino acids. CDR1 is ENHRY and CDR2 is SYGVKD in the germline V gene. Trimming took 7 bases from V and 0 from J, leaving 13 bases between them. The CDR3 DNA reads TGTGCCATCACCAACAGCTTGAACTCTGGAAACACCATATATTTT. Translated: CAITNSLNSGNTIYF.

The CDR3 sequence is CASSPAGYKTDTQYF. CDR3 DNA: TGTGCCAGCAGCCCAGCCGGCTATAAAACAGATACGCAGTATTTT. The rearrangement joins TRBV9 to TRBJ2-3, with unresolved D. V shed 4 bases and J shed 3 bases, with 15 bases lying between them. The CDR3 length is 15 residues. Germline lookup yields CDR1 SGDLS and CDR2 YYNGEE.

The rearrangement links TRBV29-1 to TRBJ2-3, with D unresolved. Between the trimmed V and J ends, which lost 6 bases and 1 base, there was a span of 8 bases. This CDR3 contains 12 residues. Looked up from germline, CDR1 is SQVTM and CDR2 is ANQGSEA. Written as DNA, the CDR3 is TGCAGCGTCGGTGCCCGCACAGATACGCAGTATTTT. It translates to CSVGARTDTQYF.